This T cell receptor beta chain was identified during a study of technical replicates of blood from a handful of donors. V was clipped by 5 bases and J by 4 bases, with 14 bases between them. Germline-derived CDR1 and CDR2 are MNHEY and SMNVEV (reference sequence). The CDR3 is made up of 14 amino acids. The repertoire was sequenced with immunoSEQ multiplex PCR; TCRdb's copy has only in-frame clones and lacks some. The data hold 74,000 or so clones, with 95% to 98% observed a single time. The TCR comes from a human donor in good health. The chain couples TRBV27 to TRBJ1-1, with D uncertain. Sequenced sample: T cells isolated from PBMCs. CDR3 nucleotide sequence: TGTGCCAGCAGTCGGCGGTCTTTGAGCACTGAAGCTTTCTTT. Its protein product is CASSRRSLSTEAFF.